One T cell receptor (beta chain) is described in this entry. The sample holds many counts of this clonotype. Its recognized antigen is unknown. Nothing much larger sits one base from this clone, and base qualities are not available. The germline V gene (reference sequence) gives CDR1 as SEHNR and CDR2 as FQNEAQ. Including the terminal cysteine and phenylalanine, the CDR3 comprises 19 residues. This entry keeps only the CDR3 DNA: 57 bases, framed from base 1. From V the trimming removes 4 bases and from J it removes 0 bases, while the gene matches leave 12 bases of the junction unaccounted for. The data originate from a study of CD8+CD57+ T cells in acquired aplastic anemia (dated by TCRdb to 2016 to 2019). Notes on the research overall: On average, sorted CD4+ and CD8+ cells yielded 3 to 4 ug of extracted DNA, with a range of roughly 0.18 to 27.4 ug. A CD8+CD57+ expansion meant a frequency higher than the mean frequency seen in healthy subjects.

TCR beta VDJ combination and CDR3 sequence profiling used genomic DNA as the template. TCR repertoire sequencing was run on an Illumina HiSeq 2000. The original methods were these. TRBV/TRBJ rearrangement plots, CDR3 size and DJ length profiles, and Simpson's diversity index were used to evaluate the repertoires. Whichever DNA sequence was most abundant in the deep sequencing data was defined as the immunodominant clone. CDR3 amino acid sequences were screened for sharing across subjects and were compared with published repertoires and the VDJdb database. TCRdb trimmed public reads at Q25 via fastp, called clones via MiXCR and kept in-frame beta chains. Duplicate CDR3 protein sequences are folded into a single record with the most common DNA and genes. The V and J calls come from TCRdb's annotation, not from the publication. Here the sample has 250,000 or so distinct CDR3 sequences; around 43% occur a single time. The ten largest clonotypes hold over 7.5% of the sample.

Expansion of CD8+CD57+ cells had been shown by flow cytometry in the patients chosen for sequencing. Every patient had severe acquired aplastic anemia, diagnosed using the International Study of Aplastic Anemia and Agranulocytosis and Camitta criteria. Patients had received no therapy at the time of blood sampling. The study deep-sequenced TCR repertoires of sorted CD4+ and CD8+ blood T cells from severe aplastic anemia patients and healthy subjects. Patients were enrolled in the USA under clinicaltrials.gov protocols 00001620, 01623167, 00001397, 00071045, 00081523 and 00961064. Ficoll-Paque density gradient centrifugation was used to isolate peripheral blood mononuclear cells. Before DNA extraction, CD4+ and CD8+ T cells were sorted by FACS or by magnetic beads. What the work shows at the level of the full study, not this receptor alone: No significant difference in CD8+ Simpson's diversity was found between patients and healthy controls (P=0.060). Although 25 to 30 CD8+ CDR3 sequences were shared by patients and controls, these sequences appeared highly expressed in patients and within the immunodominant clones of patients.

This TCR was recovered from a human donor with aplastic anemia. The specimen was sorted CD4+, CD8+, or CD8+CD57+ T cells (not recorded which) from PBMCs. The rearrangement joined TRBV7-9 to TRBJ2-1, and 10 bases in between align with TRBD2. The DNA reads TGTGCCAGCAGCTCGTCCGGGACTAGCGAAATCATCTCCTACAATGAGCAGTTCTTC. Its protein is CASSSSGTSEIISYNEQFF.